The present T cell receptor beta chain was sequenced within a study of OX40 agonist ivuxolimab in advanced cancers. Looking at the study overall: Intravenous ivuxolimab was administered to patients every 2 weeks at 0.01 to 10 mg/kg. Past anti-PD-1, anti-PD-L1 or anti-CTLA-4 therapy was accepted, and 30% to 50% had received some.

Findings and caveats of the study: Clonal expansion by week 6 occurred in CD4+ and CD8+ blood T cells (at 0.1 to 3.0 mg/kg). More expanded clones were found, on average, in CD8+ than in CD4+ T cells.

Worth noting for this clone: No antigen is known for it.

Germline assignment: CDR1 MDHEN and CDR2 SYDVKM. The V end was cut by 4 bases, the J end by 9 bases, with 19 bases between. This CDR3 is built from 15 residues. Only in-frame clones appear in the TCRdb table, and some are missing; sequencing was by immunoSEQ multiplex PCR. The repertoire holds approximately 110,000 clones, with 85% to 95% as singletons. This chain joins TRBV28 and TRBJ2-1, with D perhaps TRBD2 (5 bases). This clonotype was sampled from an adult with an advanced solid tumor such as melanoma, head and neck, liver or kidney cancer. This material consisted of CD4+ or CD8+ T cells sorted from blood, taken in a trial of the OX40 agonist ivuxolimab. The CDR3 DNA is TGTGCCAGCAGTTCCCCGGGTAGAGGGTCTAGTGAGCAGTTCTTC. Its protein product is CASSSPGRGSSEQFF.